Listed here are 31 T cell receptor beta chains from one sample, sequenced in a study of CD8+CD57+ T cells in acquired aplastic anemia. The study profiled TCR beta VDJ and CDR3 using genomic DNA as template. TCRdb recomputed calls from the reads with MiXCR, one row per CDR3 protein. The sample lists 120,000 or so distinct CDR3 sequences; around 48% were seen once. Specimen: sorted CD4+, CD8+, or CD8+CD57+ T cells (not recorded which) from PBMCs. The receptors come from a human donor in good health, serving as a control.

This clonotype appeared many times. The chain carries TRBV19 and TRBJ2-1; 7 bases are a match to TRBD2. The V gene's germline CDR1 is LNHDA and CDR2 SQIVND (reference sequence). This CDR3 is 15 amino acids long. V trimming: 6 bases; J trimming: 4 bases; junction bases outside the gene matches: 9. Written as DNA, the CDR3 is TGTGCCAGTAGGAAAATAGCGGGTGTTTACAATGAGCAGTTCTTC. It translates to CASRKIAGVYNEQFF.

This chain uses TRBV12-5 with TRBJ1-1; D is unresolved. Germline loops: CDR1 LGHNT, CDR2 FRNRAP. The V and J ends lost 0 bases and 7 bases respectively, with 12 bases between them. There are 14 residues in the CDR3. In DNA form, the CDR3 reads TGTGCTAGTGGTTTGGTGGAGAACATCGGTGAAGCTTTCTTT. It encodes CASGLVENIGEAFF.

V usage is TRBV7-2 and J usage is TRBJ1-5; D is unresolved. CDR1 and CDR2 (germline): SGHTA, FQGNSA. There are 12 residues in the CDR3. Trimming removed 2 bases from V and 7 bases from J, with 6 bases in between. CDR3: CASSLMGQPQHF. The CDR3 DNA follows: TGTGCCAGCAGCTTAATGGGGCAGCCCCAGCATTTT. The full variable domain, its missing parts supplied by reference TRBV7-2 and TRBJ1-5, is GAGVSQSPSNKVTEKGKDVELRCDPISGHTALYWYRQSLGQGLEFLIYFQGNSAPDKSGLPSDRFSAERTGGSVSTLTIQRTQQEDSAVYLCASSLMGQPQHFGDGTRLSIL.

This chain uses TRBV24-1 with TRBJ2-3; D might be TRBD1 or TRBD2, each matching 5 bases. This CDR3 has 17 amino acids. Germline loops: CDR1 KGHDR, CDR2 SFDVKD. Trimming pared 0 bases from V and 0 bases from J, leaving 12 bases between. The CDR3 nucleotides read TGTGCCACCAGTGATTTGCCCGGGGCCTCTAGCACAGATACGCAGTATTTT. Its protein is CATSDLPGASSTDTQYF.

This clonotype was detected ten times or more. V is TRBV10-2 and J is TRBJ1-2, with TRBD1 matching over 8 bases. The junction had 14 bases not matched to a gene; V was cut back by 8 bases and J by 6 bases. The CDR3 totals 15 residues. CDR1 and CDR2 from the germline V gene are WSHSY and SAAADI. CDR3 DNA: TGCGCCAGCTTAGATCAGGACAGGGAAATGAATGGCTACACCTTC. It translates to CASLDQDREMNGYTF.

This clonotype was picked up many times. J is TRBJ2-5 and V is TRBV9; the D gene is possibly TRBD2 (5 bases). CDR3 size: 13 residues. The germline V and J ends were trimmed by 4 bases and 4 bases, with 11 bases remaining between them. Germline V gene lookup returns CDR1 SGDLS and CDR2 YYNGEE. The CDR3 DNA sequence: TGTGCCAGCAGCCGCCGACGGGGAGAGACCCAGTACTTC. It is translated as CASSRRRGETQYF.

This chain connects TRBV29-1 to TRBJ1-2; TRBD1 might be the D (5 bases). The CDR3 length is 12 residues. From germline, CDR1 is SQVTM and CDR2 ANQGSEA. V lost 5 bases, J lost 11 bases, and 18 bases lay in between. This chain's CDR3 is CSVRRQSIEYTF. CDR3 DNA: TGCAGCGTTCGTCGACAGTCTATTGAGTACACCTTC.

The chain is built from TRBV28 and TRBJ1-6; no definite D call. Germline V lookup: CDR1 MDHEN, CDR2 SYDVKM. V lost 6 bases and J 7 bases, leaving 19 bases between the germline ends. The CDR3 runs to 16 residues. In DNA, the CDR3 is TGTGCCAGCAGCCCCCGACCCCCGTTTGAGAATTCACCCCTCCACTTT. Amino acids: CASSPRPPFENSPLHF.

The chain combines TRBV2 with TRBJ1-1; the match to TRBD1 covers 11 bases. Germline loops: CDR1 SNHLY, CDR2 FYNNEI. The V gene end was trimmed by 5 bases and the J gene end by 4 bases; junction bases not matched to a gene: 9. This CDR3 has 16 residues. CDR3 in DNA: TGTGCCAGCAGTTTAGCCGGGACAGGGGGGAGCACTGAAGCTTTCTTT. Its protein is CASSLAGTGGSTEAFF.

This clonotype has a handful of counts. The CDR3 coding sequence is TGCAGTGCTAGGAGGGCACTAGCGGGAGAGACCCAGTACTTC. Translating it yields CSARRALAGETQYF. The chain recombines TRBV20-1 with TRBJ2-5; TRBD2 matches at 9 bases. Germline CDR1 DFQATT, CDR2 SNEGSKA (reference sequence). The junction had 6 bases not matched to a gene; V was cut back by 3 bases and J by 4 bases. The CDR3 has 14 residues.

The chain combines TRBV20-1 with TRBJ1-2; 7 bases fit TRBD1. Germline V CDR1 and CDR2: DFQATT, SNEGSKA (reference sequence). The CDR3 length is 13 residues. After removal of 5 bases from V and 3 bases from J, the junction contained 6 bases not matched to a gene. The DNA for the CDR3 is TGCAGTGCTTGGACAGGATCTCACTATGGCTACACCTTC. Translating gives CSAWTGSHYGYTF.

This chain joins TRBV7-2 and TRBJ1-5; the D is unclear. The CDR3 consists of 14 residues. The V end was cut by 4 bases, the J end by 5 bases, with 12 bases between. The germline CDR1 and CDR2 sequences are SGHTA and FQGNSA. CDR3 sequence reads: CASSSRTADQPQHF. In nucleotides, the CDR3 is TGTGCCAGCAGCTCTCGGACGGCCGATCAGCCCCAGCATTTT. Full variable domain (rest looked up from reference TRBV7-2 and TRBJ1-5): GAGVSQSPSNKVTEKGKDVELRCDPISGHTALYWYRQSLGQGLEFLIYFQGNSAPDKSGLPSDRFSAERTGGSVSTLTIQRTQQEDSAVYLCASSSRTADQPQHFGDGTRLSIL.

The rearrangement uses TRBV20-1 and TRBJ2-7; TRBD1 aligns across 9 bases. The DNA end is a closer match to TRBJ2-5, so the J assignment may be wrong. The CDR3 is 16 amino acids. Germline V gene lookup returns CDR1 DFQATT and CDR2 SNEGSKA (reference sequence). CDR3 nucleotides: TGCAGTGCTAGCCAACGCCGGACAGGGGCGGTGGAGACCCAGTACTTC. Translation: CSASQRRTGAVETQYF.

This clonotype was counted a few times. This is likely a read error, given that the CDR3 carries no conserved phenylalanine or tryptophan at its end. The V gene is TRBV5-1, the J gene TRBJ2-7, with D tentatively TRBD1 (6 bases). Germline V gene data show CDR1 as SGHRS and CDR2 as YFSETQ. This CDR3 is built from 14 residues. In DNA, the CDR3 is TGCGCCAGCAGCTTGAGGGGGACAATCTACGGGCAGTACTCC. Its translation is CASSLRGTIYGQYS.

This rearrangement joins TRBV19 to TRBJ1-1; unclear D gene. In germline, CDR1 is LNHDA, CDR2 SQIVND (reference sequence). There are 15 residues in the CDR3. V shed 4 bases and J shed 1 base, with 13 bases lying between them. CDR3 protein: CASSSFGQQNTEAFF. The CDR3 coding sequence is TGTGCCAGTAGTAGCTTCGGGCAGCAGAACACTGAAGCTTTCTTT. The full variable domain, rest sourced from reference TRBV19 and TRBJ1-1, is DGGITQSPKYLFRKEGQNVTLSCEQNLNHDAMYWYRQDPGQGLRLIYYSQIVNDFQKGDIAEGYSVSREKKESFPLTVTSAQKNPTAFYLCASSSFGQQNTEAFFGQGTRLTVV.

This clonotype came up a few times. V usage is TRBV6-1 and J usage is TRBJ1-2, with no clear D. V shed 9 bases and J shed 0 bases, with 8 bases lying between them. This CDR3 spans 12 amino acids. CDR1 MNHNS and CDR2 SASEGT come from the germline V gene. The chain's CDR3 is CASFAPNYGYTF. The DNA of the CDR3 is TGTGCCAGTTTCGCCCCTAACTATGGCTACACCTTC.

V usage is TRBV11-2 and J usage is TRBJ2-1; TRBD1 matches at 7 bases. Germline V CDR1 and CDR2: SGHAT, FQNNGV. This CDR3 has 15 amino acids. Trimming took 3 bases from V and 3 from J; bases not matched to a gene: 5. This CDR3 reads CASSFSGTDYNEQFF. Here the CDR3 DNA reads TGTGCCAGCAGCTTTTCGGGGACAGACTACAATGAGCAGTTCTTC.

Here the CDR3 reads CATSTSGGSGNEQFF. CDR3 nucleotide sequence: TGTGCCACCAGTACTAGCGGGGGGTCGGGGAATGAGCAGTTCTTC. The chain employs TRBV24-1 and TRBJ2-1; TRBD2 matches 12 bases. Trimming removed 6 bases from V and 7 bases from J; junction bases left unmatched: 6. Germline loops: CDR1 KGHDR, CDR2 SFDVKD. The CDR3 loop spans 15 amino acids.

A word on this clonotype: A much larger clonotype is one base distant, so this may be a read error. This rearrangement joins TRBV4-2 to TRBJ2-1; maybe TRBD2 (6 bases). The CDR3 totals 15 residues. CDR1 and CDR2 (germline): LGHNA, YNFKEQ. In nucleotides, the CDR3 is TGTGCCAGCAGCCCAGGGACTCCGCCGCCCAATGAGCAGTCCTTC. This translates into CASSPGTPPPNEQSF.

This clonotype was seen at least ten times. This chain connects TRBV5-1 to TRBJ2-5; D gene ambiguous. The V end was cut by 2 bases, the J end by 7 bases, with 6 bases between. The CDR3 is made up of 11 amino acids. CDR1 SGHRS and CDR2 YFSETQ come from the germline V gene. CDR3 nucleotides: TGCGCCAGCAGCTTTCACGGGACCCAGTACTTC. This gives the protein CASSFHGTQYF.

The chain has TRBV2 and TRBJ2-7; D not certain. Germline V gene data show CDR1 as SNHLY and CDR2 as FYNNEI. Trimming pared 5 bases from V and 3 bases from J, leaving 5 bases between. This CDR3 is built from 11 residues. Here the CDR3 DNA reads TGTGCCAGCAGTCCCCTCTACGAGCAGTACTTC. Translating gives CASSPLYEQYF. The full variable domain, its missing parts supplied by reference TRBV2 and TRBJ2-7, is EPEVTQTPSHQVTQMGQEVILRCVPISNHLYFYWYRQILGQKVEFLVSFYNNEISEKSEIFDDQFSVERPDGSNFTLKIRSTKLEDSAMYFCASSPLYEQYFGPGTRLTVT.

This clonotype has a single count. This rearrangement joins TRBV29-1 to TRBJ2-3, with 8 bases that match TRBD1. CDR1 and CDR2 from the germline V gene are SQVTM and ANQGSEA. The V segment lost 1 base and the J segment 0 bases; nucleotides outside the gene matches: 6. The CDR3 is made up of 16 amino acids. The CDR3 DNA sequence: TGCAGCGTTGAAGTTGGCAGGGGGCTTAGCACAGATACGCAGTATTTT. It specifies CSVEVGRGLSTDTQYF.

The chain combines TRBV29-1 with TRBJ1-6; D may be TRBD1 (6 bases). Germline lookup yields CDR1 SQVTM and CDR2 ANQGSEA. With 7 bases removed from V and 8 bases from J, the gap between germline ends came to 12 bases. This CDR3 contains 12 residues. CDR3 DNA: TGCAGCGCAGGGGAGACTGATTCACCCCTCCACTTT. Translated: CSAGETDSPLHF.

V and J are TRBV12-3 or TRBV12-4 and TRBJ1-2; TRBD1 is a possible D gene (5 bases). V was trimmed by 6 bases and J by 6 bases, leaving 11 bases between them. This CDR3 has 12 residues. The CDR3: CASSLDSHGYTF. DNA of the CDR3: TGTGCCAGCAGCCTAGACAGCCATGGCTACACCTTC.

CDR3 coding DNA: TGTGCCAGTAGCCAGGGACAGGGGGGATATTCACCCCTCCACTTT. Translation: CASSQGQGGYSPLHF. The rearrangement joins TRBV19 to TRBJ1-6; 11 bases align to TRBD1. Germline values: CDR1 LNHDA, CDR2 SQIVND (reference sequence). The V segment lost 6 bases and the J segment 8 bases; nucleotides outside the gene matches: 6. The CDR3 is made up of 15 amino acids.

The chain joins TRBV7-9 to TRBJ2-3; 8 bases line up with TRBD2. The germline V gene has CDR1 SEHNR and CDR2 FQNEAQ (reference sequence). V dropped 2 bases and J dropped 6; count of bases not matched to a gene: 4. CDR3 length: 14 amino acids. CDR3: CASSLSGSGDTQYF. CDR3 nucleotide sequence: TGTGCCAGCAGCTTAAGCGGGAGCGGGGATACGCAGTATTTT.

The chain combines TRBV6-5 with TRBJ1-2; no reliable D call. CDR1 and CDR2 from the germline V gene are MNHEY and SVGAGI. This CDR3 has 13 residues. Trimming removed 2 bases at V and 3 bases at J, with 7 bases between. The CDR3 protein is CASSYDGDYGYTF. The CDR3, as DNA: TGTGCCAGCAGTTACGACGGAGACTATGGCTACACCTTC.

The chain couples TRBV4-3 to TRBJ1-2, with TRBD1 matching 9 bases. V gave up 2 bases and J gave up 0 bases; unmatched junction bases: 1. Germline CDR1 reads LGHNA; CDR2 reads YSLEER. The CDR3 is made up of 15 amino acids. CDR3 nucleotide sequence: TGCGCCAGCAGCCAACGGACAGGGGCTAACTATGGCTACACCTTC. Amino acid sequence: CASSQRTGANYGYTF.

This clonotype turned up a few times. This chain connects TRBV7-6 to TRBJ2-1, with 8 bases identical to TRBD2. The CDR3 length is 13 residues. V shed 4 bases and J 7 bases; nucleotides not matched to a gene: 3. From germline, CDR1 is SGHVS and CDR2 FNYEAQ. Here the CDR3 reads CASSSIAGNEQFF. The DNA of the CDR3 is TGTGCCAGCAGCTCAATAGCGGGAAATGAGCAGTTCTTC.

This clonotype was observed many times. The CDR3 DNA reads as TGTGCCAGCAGCTTAGTATCAGGGGGTGGCTACACCTTC. It translates to CASSLVSGGGYTF. The V and J genes are TRBV7-8 and TRBJ1-2, with 7 bases identical to TRBD1. CDR1 is SGHVS, CDR2 FQNEAQ, per germline. Germline trimming cut 1 base from V and 7 bases from J; bases unmatched to any gene: 3. The CDR3 runs to 13 residues.

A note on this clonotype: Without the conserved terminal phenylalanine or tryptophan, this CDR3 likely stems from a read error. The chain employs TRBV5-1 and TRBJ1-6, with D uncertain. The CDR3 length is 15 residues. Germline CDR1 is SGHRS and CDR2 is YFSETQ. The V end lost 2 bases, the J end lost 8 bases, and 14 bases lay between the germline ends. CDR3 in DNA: TGCGCCAGCAGCTTAGGAAGCTCCTCCGATTCACCCCTCCACCTT. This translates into CASSLGSSSDSPLHL.